The T cell receptor beta chain under discussion was sequenced for a study of blood T cell repertoires in COVID-19. Study-level information: Donors in the United States, Italy and Spain gave samples during acute or convalescent COVID-19. T cells, B-cell-depleted T cells, or PBMCs supplied cDNA or gDNA.

In the original workflow: Reference gene primer amplification gave estimated nucleated cell counts. Assay used: immunoSEQ multiplex PCR; TCRdb lists only in-frame clones, some missing. Clonal size and the V and J genes are those of that table, whereas D and trimming came from the DNA. The data show approximately 200,000 clones, roughly four fifths seen once. The sequence was collected from a woman aged 25 to 39 with acute or convalescent COVID-19. The specimen sequenced was peripheral blood.

The CDR3 DNA follows: TGTGCCAGCAGCTTCTATGCCGGGACAGCCTATGGCTACACCTTC. Translated, it gives CASSFYAGTAYGYTF. The J gene is TRBJ1-2, the V gene TRBV7-9; 7 nucleotides agree with TRBD1. The CDR3 spans 15 residues. V shed 3 bases and J 4 bases; nucleotides not matched to a gene: 8. Germline assignment: CDR1 SEHNR and CDR2 FQNEAQ (reference sequence).